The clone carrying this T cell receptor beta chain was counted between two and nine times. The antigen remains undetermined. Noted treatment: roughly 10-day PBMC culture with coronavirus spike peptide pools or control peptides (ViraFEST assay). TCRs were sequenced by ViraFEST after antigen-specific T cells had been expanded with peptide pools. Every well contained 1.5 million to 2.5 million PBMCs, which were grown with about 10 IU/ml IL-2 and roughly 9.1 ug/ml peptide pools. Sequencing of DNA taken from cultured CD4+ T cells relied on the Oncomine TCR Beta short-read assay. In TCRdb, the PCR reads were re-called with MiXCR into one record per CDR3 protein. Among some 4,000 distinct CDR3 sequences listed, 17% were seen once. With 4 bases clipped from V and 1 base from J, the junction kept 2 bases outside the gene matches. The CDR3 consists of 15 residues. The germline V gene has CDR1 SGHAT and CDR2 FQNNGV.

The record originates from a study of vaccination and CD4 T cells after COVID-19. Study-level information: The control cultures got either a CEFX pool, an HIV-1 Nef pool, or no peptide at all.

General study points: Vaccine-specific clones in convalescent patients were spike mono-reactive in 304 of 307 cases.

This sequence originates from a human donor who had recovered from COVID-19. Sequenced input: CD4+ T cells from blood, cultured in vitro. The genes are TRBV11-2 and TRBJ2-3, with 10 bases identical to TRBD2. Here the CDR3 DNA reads TGTGCCAGCAGCTCCCTAGCGGGAGGCACAGATACGCAGTATTTT. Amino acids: CASSSLAGGTDTQYF. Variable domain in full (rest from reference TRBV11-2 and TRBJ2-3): EAGVAQSPRYKIIEKRQSVAFWCNPISGHATLYWYQQILGQGPKLLIQFQNNGVVDDSQLPKDRFSAERLKGVDSTLKIQPAKLEDSAVYLCASSSLAGGTDTQYFGPGTRLTVL.